Each of the 2 T cell receptor beta chains below was sequenced from the same sample in a study of CD8 T cells in ankylosing spondylitis. TCRdb redid the calling of the 5' RACE reads with MiXCR, one entry per CDR3 protein. This sample yields approximately 200,000 distinct CDR3 sequences, of which under 15% are seen a single time; roughly 9.6% belongs to the top ten. The sample taken for sequencing was blood, either unsorted or a sorted T cell fraction (not recorded which). The origin of the receptors is a female donor with ankylosing spondylitis or in good health (not recorded which).

Worth noting for this clonotype: A much larger clone is a single base away; this may be a read error. The chain has TRBV7-9 and TRBJ1-1; TRBD1 is a possible D gene (5 bases). There are 17 residues in the CDR3. The V gene lost 7 bases and the J gene lost 6 bases, with 27 bases spanning the gap. Per the germline V gene, CDR1 is SEHNR and CDR2 is FQNEAQ (reference sequence). The CDR3 reads CASMIGRVSGIDAEAFF. In DNA, the CDR3 is TGTGCCAGCATGATCGGGAGGGTATCAGGGATTGACGCTGAAGCTTTCTTT. Combining the CDR3 with reference TRBV7-9 and TRBJ1-1 gives the whole variable domain DTGVSQNPRHKITKRGQNVTFRCDPISEHNRLYWYRQTLGQGPEFLTYFQNEAQLEKSRLLSDRFSAERPKGSFSTLEIQRTEQGDSAMYLCASMIGRVSGIDAEAFFGQGTRLTVV.

The chain is built from TRBV29-1 and TRBJ1-2, with 9 bases aligning to TRBD1. V dropped 8 bases and J dropped 10; count of bases not matched to a gene: 8. The V gene's germline CDR1 is SQVTM and CDR2 ANQGSEA. The CDR3 is 11 residues long. The CDR3 spells CSSTRTGDYTF. The CDR3 DNA follows: TGCAGCTCCACCCGGACAGGGGACTACACCTTC.